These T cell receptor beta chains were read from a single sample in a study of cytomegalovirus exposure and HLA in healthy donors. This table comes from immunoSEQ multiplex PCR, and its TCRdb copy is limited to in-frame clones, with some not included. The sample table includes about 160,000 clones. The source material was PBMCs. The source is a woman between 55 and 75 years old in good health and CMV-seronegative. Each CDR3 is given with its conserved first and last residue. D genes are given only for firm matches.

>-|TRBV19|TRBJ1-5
TGTGCCAGTAATTTCAGGGAACGCAATCAGCCCCAGCATTTT
CASNFRERNQPQHF
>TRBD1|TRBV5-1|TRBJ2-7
TGCGCCAGCAGCTCGACAGGGGATTCGGTAGAGCAGTACTTC
CASSSTGDSVEQYF
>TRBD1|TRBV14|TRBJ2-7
TGTGCCAGCAGCTACCGGGACAGGCAGTACTTC
CASSYRDRQYF
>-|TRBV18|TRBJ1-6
TGTGCCAGCTCACCACTTGGGGAGCCCGGGAGTTCACCCCTCCACTTT
CASSPLGEPGSSPLHF
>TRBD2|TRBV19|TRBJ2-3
TGTGCCAGTAGTATAGATCCCCCCGGACTAGGTAACAGAACGCAGTATTTT
CASSIDPPGLGNRTQYF
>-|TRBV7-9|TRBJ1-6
TGTGCCAGCAGCTTAGACCCAACCCGGTGGTCCTATAATTCACCCCTCCACTTT
CASSLDPTRWSYNSPLHF
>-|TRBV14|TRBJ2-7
TGTGCCAGCAGCCAAGCCGGGTACAGGGTTGAGCAGTACTTC
CASSQAGYRVEQYF
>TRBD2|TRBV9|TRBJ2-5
TGTGCCAGCAGCGTCGGGGGACTACAAGAGACCCAGTACTTC
CASSVGGLQETQYF
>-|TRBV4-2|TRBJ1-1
TGTGCCAGCAGCCAAGGAGACGGTAGCCTTGAAGCTTTCTTT
CASSQGDGSLEAFF
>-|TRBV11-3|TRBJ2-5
TGTGCCAGCAGCTTAGGGAGTCCGGAGACCCAGTACTTC
CASSLGSPETQYF
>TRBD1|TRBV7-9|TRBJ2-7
TGTGCCAGCATCCGATCCGGGACAGGGTACTACGAGCAGTACTTC
CASIRSGTGYYEQYF
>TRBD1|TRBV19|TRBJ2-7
TGTGCCAGTAGTATAATTCCGGGACAGGGGGCCTACGAGCAGTACTTC
CASSIIPGQGAYEQYF
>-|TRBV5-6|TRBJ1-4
TGTGCCAGCAGCTTGACAGAAATTAATGAAAAACTGTTTTTT
CASSLTEINEKLFF
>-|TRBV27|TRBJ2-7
TGTGCCAGCAGTTTATCTAAAACAGGGAGTGTTAACGAGCAGTACTTC
CASSLSKTGSVNEQYF
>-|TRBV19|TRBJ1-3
TGTGCCAGTAGTACCACAGGGTCTTCTGGAAACACCATATATTTT
CASSTTGSSGNTIYF
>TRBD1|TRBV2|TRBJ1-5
TGTGCCAGCAGTCGACAGGGGGCAGTACAGCCCCAGCATTTT
CASSRQGAVQPQHF
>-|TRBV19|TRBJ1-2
TGTGCCAGTAGTATAACAGTCTCGGCTGCAGCTAACTATGGCTACACCTTC
CASSITVSAAANYGYTF
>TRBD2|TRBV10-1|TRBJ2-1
TGCGCCAGCAGTGACAGCCTAGCGGTCGGATACAATGAGCAGTTCTTC
CASSDSLAVGYNEQFF
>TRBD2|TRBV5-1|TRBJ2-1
TGCGCCAGCAGGGAGGGACTAGCAGACTACAATGAGCAGTTCTTC
CASREGLADYNEQFF
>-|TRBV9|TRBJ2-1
TGTGCCAGCAGCGTAGCACAGGCGGACAATGAGCAGTTCTTC
CASSVAQADNEQFF